The entry below gives a single TCR beta chain sequence along with its context. Clones were sequenced by immunoSEQ multiplex PCR, and TCRdb holds only the in-frame ones, with some missing. The sample contains more than 75,000 clones, 80% to 95% of which appear only once. These data come from a study of Tregs in tolerant kidney transplant recipients. V lost 5 bases to trimming and J lost 3 bases, with 17 bases between them. Germline CDR1 SGHTA, CDR2 FQGNSA. The CDR3 is 15 amino acids. V and J are TRBV7-2 and TRBJ2-7, with TRBD1 as a possible D gene (5 bases). The TCR sequence derives from a human donor who received a combined kidney and bone marrow transplant. This material consisted of CD4+ T cells from blood, taken before the transplant. The CDR3 DNA sequence: TGTGCCAGCAGCCGAGACAGCAATGGAGTCTACGAGCAGTACTTC. This codes for CASSRDSNGVYEQYF.